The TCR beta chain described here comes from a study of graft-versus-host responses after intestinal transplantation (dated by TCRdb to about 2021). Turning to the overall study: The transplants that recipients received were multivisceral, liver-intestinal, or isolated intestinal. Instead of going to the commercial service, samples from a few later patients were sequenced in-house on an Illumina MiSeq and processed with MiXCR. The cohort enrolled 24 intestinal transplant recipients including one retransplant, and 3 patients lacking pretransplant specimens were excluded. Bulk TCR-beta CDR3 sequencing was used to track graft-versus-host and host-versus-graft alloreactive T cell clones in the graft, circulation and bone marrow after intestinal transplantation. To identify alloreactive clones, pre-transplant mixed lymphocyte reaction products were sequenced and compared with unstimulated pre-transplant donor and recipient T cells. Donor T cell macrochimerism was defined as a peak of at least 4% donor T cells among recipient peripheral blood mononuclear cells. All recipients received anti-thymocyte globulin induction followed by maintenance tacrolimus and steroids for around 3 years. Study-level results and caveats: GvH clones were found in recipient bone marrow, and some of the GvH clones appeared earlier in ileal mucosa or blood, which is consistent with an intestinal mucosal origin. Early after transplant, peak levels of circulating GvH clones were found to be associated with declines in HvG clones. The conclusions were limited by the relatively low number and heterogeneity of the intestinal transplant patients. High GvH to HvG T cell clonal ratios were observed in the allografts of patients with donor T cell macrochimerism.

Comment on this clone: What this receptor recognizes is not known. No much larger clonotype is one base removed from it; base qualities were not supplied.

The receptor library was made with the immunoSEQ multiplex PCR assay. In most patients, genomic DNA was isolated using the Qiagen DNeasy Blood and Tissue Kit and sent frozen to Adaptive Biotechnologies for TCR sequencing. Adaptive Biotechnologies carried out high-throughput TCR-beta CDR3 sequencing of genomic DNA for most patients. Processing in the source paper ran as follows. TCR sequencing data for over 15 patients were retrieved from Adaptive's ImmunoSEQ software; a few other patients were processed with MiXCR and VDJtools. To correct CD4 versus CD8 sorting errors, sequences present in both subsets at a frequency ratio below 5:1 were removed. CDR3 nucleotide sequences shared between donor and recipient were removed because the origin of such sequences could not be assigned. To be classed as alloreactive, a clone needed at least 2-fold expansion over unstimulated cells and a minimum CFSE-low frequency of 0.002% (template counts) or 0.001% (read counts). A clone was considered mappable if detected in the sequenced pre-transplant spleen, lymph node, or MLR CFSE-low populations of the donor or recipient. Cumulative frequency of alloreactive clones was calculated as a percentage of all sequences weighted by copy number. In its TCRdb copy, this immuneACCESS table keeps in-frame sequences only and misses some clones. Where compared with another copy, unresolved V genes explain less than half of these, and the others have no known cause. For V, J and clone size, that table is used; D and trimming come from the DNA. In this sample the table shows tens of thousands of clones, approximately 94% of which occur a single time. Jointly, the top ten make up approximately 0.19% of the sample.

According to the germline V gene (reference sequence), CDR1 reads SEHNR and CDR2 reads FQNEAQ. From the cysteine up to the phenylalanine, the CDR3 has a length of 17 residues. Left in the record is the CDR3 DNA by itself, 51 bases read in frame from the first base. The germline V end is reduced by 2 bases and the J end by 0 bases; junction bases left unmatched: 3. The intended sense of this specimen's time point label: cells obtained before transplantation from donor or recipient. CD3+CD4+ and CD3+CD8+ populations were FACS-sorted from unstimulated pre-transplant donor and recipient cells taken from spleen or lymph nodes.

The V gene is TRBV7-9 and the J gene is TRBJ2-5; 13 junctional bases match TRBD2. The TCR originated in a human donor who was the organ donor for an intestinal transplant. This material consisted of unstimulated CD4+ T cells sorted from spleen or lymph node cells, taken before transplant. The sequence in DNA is TGTGCCAGCAGCTTACCCGGGACTAGCGGGAACCAAGAGACCCAGTACTTC. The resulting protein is CASSLPGTSGNQETQYF.